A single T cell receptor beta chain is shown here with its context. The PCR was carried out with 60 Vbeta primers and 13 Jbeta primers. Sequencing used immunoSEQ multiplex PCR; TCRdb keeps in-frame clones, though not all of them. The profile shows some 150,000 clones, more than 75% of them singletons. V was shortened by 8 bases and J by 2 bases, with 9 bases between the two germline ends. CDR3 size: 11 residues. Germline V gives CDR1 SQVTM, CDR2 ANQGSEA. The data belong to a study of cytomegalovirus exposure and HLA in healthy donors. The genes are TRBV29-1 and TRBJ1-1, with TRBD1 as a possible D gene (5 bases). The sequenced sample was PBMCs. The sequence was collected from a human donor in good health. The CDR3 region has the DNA TGCAGCCATACAGGCAACACTGAAGCTTTCTTT. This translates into CSHTGNTEAFF. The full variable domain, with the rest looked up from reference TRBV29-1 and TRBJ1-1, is SAVISQKPSRDICQRGTSLTIQCQVDSQVTMMFWYRQQPGQSLTLIATANQGSEATYESGFVIDKFPISRPNLTFSTLTVSNMSPEDSSIYLCSHTGNTEAFFGQGTRLTVV.